A single sample gave rise to the 18 T cell receptor beta chains below, sequenced in a study of hypomethylating agent response in myelodysplastic syndrome. The protocol was immunoSEQ multiplex PCR, while the TCRdb copy is restricted to in-frame clones and leaves out a portion. Among about 2,800 clones, approximately 82% were seen once, and the ten largest hold around 29%. The sample was bone marrow, taken before or after starting hypomethylating agent treatment for myelodysplastic syndrome (not recorded which). These TCRs come from a human donor with myelodysplastic syndrome.

The chain carries TRBV5-1 and TRBJ2-1; no firm D call. In germline, CDR1 is SGHRS, CDR2 YFSETQ. V dropped 4 bases and J dropped 6 bases, with 14 bases sitting between them. CDR3 length: 14 residues. CDR3: CASSADAATNEQFF. DNA of the CDR3: TGCGCCAGCAGCGCCGACGCGGCTACCAATGAGCAGTTCTTC. The variable domain in full, completed from reference TRBV5-1 and TRBJ2-1, reads KAGVTQTPRYLIKTRGQQVTLSCSPISGHRSVSWYQQTPGQGLQFLFEYFSETQRNKGNFPGRFSGRQFSNSRSEMNVSTLELGDSALYLCASSADAATNEQFFGPGTRLTVL.

J is TRBJ1-2 and V is TRBV5-8; the match to TRBD1 covers 10 bases. Germline values: CDR1 SGHTS, CDR2 YDEGEE. There are 14 residues in the CDR3. V was pared by 3 bases and J by 8 bases, with 7 bases of the junction left unmatched. Written as DNA, the CDR3 is TGTGCCAGCAGCTCCTCCGGGACAGGGGAAGGCTACACCTTC. Protein: CASSSSGTGEGYTF.

This clone was recorded a few times. This CDR3 reads CASGDLQETQYF. The CDR3, as DNA: TGTGCCAGTGGGGACTTGCAAGAGACCCAGTACTTC. V gene TRBV19 combines with J gene TRBJ2-5; TRBD2 is a possible D gene (6 bases). Germline-derived CDR1 and CDR2 are LNHDA and SQIVND (reference sequence). The CDR3 contains 12 residues. The V end lost 8 bases, the J end lost 2 bases, and 9 bases lay between the germline ends.

The V call is TRBV10-3, the J call TRBJ1-1; the D is unclear. Germline-derived CDR1 and CDR2 are ENHRY and SYGVKD. This CDR3 contains 17 residues. V lost 0 bases to trimming and J lost 3 bases, with 17 bases between them. Here the CDR3 DNA reads TGTGCCATCAGTGAGTCTTACCCGGCTCGCGGGGACACTGAAGCTTTCTTT. Its translation is CAISESYPARGDTEAFF.

This chain connects TRBV5-6 to TRBJ2-7; TRBD2 matches 7 bases. J gave up 0 bases and V 4 bases, and 16 bases lay outside the gene matches. CDR3 length: 18 amino acids. CDR1 SGHDT and CDR2 YYEEEE come from the germline V gene. This chain's CDR3 is CASSLLVKLSGISYEQYF. The CDR3 DNA reads as TGTGCCAGCAGCCTCCTCGTCAAATTAAGCGGGATCTCCTACGAGCAGTACTTC. The whole variable domain, filled in from reference TRBV5-6 and TRBJ2-7, reads DAGVTQSPTHLIKTRGQQVTLRCSPKSGHDTVSWYQQALGQGPQFIFQYYEEEERQRGNFPDRFSGHQFPNYSSELNVNALLLGDSALYLCASSLLVKLSGISYEQYFGPGTRLTVT.

The chain's CDR3 is CASGLGQQGAGNQPQHF. In DNA form, the CDR3 reads TGTGCTAGTGGTTTGGGGCAACAGGGAGCGGGCAATCAGCCCCAGCATTTT. The chain recombines TRBV12-5 with TRBJ1-5; D possibly corresponds to TRBD1 (6 bases). The CDR3 loop spans 17 amino acids. CDR1 is LGHNT and CDR2 is FRNRAP in the germline V gene. V was cut by 1 base and J by 2 bases, with 15 bases left in between.

This rearrangement joins TRBV15 to TRBJ1-2; TRBD1 agrees at 9 bases. CDR1 is LNHNV and CDR2 is YYDKDF in the germline V gene (reference sequence). The CDR3 totals 15 residues. V shed 0 bases, J shed 6 bases, and the junction held 5 bases outside the gene matches. DNA for the CDR3: TGTGCCACCAGCAGAGAAACAGGGGGCATGGATGGCTACACCTTC. It yields the protein CATSRETGGMDGYTF.

This clone occurred a few times. The chain has TRBV11-2 and TRBJ2-7; TRBD1 matches at 11 bases. The germline V gene encodes CDR1 SGHAT and CDR2 FQNNGV. This CDR3 spans 14 amino acids. Trimming took 5 bases from V and 6 from J; bases not matched to a gene: 6. CDR3 sequence reads: CASSKDRGRFEQYF. The CDR3 DNA is TGTGCCAGCAGCAAGGACAGGGGGCGCTTCGAGCAGTACTTC.

CDR3 nucleotides: TGTGCCAGCAGCTTATCCATCCGGGGTAATCGGAACACCGGGGAGCTGTTTTTT. Residues: CASSLSIRGNRNTGELFF. The J gene is TRBJ2-2, the V gene TRBV5-5, with D tentatively TRBD2 (5 bases). Trimming left V 2 bases short and J 1 base short, with 18 bases between. The CDR3 loop spans 18 amino acids. Germline-derived CDR1 and CDR2 are SGHKS and YYEKEE (reference sequence).

The V call is TRBV7-2, the J call TRBJ1-4, with D possibly being TRBD1 (6 bases). The germline CDR1 and CDR2 sequences are SGHTA and FQGNSA. V was clipped by 1 base and J by 5 bases, with 17 bases between them. CDR3 length: 17 residues. CDR3 sequence: CASSLVGVQGNNEKLFF. CDR3 nucleotides: TGTGCCAGCAGCTTAGTTGGGGTTCAGGGGAACAATGAAAAACTGTTTTTT. Drawing the rest from reference TRBV7-2 and TRBJ1-4, the complete variable domain is GAGVSQSPSNKVTEKGKDVELRCDPISGHTALYWYRQSLGQGLEFLIYFQGNSAPDKSGLPSDRFSAERTGGSVSTLTIQRTQQEDSAVYLCASSLVGVQGNNEKLFFGSGTQLSVL.

The chain carries TRBV19 and TRBJ1-2, with 9 bases matching TRBD1. V dropped 6 bases and J dropped 4; count of bases not matched to a gene: 3. CDR3 length: 13 amino acids. Per the germline V gene, CDR1 is LNHDA and CDR2 is SQIVND (reference sequence). CDR3 in DNA: TGTGCCAGTAGAGGACAGGGGACCTATGGCTACACCTTC. It yields the protein CASRGQGTYGYTF. Filled out from reference TRBV19 and TRBJ1-2, the complete variable domain reads DGGITQSPKYLFRKEGQNVTLSCEQNLNHDAMYWYRQDPGQGLRLIYYSQIVNDFQKGDIAEGYSVSREKKESFPLTVTSAQKNPTAFYLCASRGQGTYGYTFGSGTRLTVV.

This clone came up a few times. This chain links TRBV10-1 with TRBJ1-1; D uncertain. Trimming left V 8 bases short and J 4 bases short, with 17 bases between. Germline V lookup: CDR1 WNHNN, CDR2 SYGVQD (reference sequence). This CDR3 is 14 amino acids long. CDR3 residues: CASSTRILGTEAFF. The CDR3 DNA reads TGCGCCAGCTCAACGAGGATTTTAGGCACTGAAGCTTTCTTT.

The rearrangement joins TRBV19 to TRBJ2-1, with D tentatively TRBD2 (5 bases). V was trimmed by 7 bases and J by 1 base, leaving 14 bases between them. The CDR3 sequence is 15 residues long. Germline lookup yields CDR1 LNHDA and CDR2 SQIVND (reference sequence). As DNA, the CDR3 is TGTGCCAGTACCCCTCGACTACTTTCCTACAATGAGCAGTTCTTC. Translating it yields CASTPRLLSYNEQFF.

This clone occurred once. The V call is TRBV14, the J call TRBJ1-2; 10 bases are shared with TRBD1. Germline loops: CDR1 SGHDN, CDR2 FVKESK. The CDR3 is made up of 16 amino acids. V was pared by 1 base and J by 5 bases, with 7 bases of the junction left unmatched. This chain's CDR3 is CASSQANLDRGYGYTF. The CDR3 DNA is TGTGCCAGCAGCCAAGCAAATTTGGACAGGGGGTATGGCTACACCTTC. Based on the CDR3 plus reference TRBV14 and TRBJ1-2, the full variable domain is EAGVTQFPSHSVIEKGQTVTLRCDPISGHDNLYWYRRVMGKEIKFLLHFVKESKQDESGMPNNRFLAERTGGTYSTLKVQPAELEDSGVYFCASSQANLDRGYGYTFGSGTRLTVV.

By its share, this clone is large. This sample includes further DNA sequences coding for the same CDR3. The chain couples TRBV6-1 to TRBJ1-2; D unresolved. Germline V gives CDR1 MNHNS, CDR2 SASEGT. V was shortened by 2 bases and J by 2 bases, with 6 bases between the two germline ends. This CDR3 region has 13 residues. CDR3 loop: CASSERKNYGYTF. CDR3 sequence (DNA): TGTGCCAGCAGTGAACGGAAGAACTATGGCTACACCTTC.

This chain connects TRBV19 to TRBJ1-5; D remains ambiguous. Germline CDR1 LNHDA, CDR2 SQIVND (reference sequence). The CDR3 totals 18 residues. Trimming pared 0 bases from V and 0 bases from J, leaving 15 bases between. CDR3: CASSIEGLKVYSNQPQHF. The CDR3 region has the DNA TGTGCCAGTAGTATAGAGGGCCTCAAGGTTTATAGCAATCAGCCCCAGCATTTT. Supplemented by reference TRBV19 and TRBJ1-5, the full variable domain reads DGGITQSPKYLFRKEGQNVTLSCEQNLNHDAMYWYRQDPGQGLRLIYYSQIVNDFQKGDIAEGYSVSREKKESFPLTVTSAQKNPTAFYLCASSIEGLKVYSNQPQHFGDGTRLSIL.

This chain uses TRBV29-1 with TRBJ1-1, with 9 bases identical to TRBD1. The CDR3 contains 13 residues. The trim removed 6 bases at V and 4 bases at J, leaving 6 bases unmatched. Germline V CDR1 and CDR2: SQVTM, ANQGSEA. CDR3 in DNA: TGCAGCGTGCCCGGACAGGGGAGCACTGAAGCTTTCTTT. It encodes CSVPGQGSTEAFF.

For the CDR3, the DNA is TGTGCCAGCAGCTTACGGACAGGTGGTGCTCAGCCCCAGCATTTT. This codes for CASSLRTGGAQPQHF. The chain couples TRBV7-2 to TRBJ1-5; TRBD1 agrees at 7 bases. Germline V CDR1 and CDR2: SGHTA, FQGNSA. The junction had 7 bases not matched to a gene; V was cut back by 2 bases and J by 6 bases. This CDR3 has 15 residues.